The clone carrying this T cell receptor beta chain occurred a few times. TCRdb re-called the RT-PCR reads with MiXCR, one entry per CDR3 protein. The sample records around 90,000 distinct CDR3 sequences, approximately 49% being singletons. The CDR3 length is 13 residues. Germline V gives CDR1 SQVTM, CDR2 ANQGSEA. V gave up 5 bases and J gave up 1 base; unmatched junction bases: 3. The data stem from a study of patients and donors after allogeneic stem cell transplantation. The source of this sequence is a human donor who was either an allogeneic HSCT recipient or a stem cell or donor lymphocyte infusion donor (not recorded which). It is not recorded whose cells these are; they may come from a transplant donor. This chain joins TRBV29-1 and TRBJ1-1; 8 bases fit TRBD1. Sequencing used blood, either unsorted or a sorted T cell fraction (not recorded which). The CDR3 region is CSVTGTGNTEAFF. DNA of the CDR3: TGCAGCGTTACCGGGACAGGGAACACTGAAGCTTTCTTT.